The clone carrying this T cell receptor beta chain was seen a few times. What it binds is not known. These data belong to a study of Graves' ophthalmopathy and Graves' hyperthyroidism. Study-level points and caveats: A majority of expanded thyroid clonotypes exceeding 0.001 frequency were likewise present in blood.

The CDR3 totals 12 residues. The V gene lost 8 bases and the J gene lost 1 base, with 9 bases spanning the gap. Scientists amplified the TCR beta CDR3 regions from RNA transcripts. RT-PCR was first run with HTBI primers, then multiplex PCR in a second round. From the multiplex PCR reads, TCRdb called clonotypes with MiXCR, one entry per CDR3 protein. The sample carries some 410,000 distinct CDR3 sequences, roughly 21% recorded once. This sequence originates from a young woman with stable Graves' hyperthyroidism. The sequencing sample was made of peripheral blood. The V gene is TRBV12-3 or TRBV12-4, the J gene TRBJ2-7, with D perhaps matching TRBD1 or TRBD2 (5 bases each). The CDR3, as DNA: TGTGCCAGCCGGGACGGTTCCTACGAGCAGTACTTC. This gives the protein CASRDGSYEQYF.